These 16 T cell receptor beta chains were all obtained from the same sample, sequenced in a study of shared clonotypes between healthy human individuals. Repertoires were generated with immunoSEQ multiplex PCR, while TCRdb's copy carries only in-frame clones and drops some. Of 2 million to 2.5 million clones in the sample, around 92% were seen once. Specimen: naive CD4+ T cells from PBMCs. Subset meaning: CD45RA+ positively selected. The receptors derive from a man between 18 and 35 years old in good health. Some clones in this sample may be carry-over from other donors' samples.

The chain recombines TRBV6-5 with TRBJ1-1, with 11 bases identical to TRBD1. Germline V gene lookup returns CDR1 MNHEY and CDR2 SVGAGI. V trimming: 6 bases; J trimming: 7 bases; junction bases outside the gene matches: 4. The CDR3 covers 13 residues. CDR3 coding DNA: TGTGCCAGCAGAGGGGACAGGGGGTTTGAAGCTTTCTTT. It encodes CASRGDRGFEAFF.

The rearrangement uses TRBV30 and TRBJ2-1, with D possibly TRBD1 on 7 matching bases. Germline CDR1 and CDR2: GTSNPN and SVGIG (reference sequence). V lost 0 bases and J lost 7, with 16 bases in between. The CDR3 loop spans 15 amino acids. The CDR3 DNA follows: TGTGCCTGGAGTGTTTGGAGGGGGCGGGGAAATGAGCAGTTCTTC. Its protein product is CAWSVWRGRGNEQFF.

The CDR3 bases are TGTGCCAGCAGCGAACAGGGGGCTCGATCTGAAGCTTTCTTT. Translated: CASSEQGARSEAFF. V gene TRBV25-1 combines with J gene TRBJ1-1, with 9 positions matching TRBD1. V gave up 6 bases and J gave up 6 bases; unmatched junction bases: 8. The CDR3 consists of 14 residues. CDR1 and CDR2 from the germline V gene are MGHDK and SYGVNS.

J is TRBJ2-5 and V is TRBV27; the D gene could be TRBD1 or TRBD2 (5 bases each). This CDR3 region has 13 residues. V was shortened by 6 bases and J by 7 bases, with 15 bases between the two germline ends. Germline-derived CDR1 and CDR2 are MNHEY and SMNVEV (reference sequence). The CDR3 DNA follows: TGTGCCAGCAGCTCCCAGGGTGGGGGGACCCAGTACTTC. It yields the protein CASSSQGGGTQYF.

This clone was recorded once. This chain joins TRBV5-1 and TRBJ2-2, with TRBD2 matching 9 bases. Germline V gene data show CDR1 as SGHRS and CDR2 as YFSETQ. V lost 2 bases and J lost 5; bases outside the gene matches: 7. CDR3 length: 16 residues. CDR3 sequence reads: CASSFFAGGPTGELFF. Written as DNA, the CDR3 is TGCGCCAGCAGCTTCTTCGCGGGAGGGCCTACCGGGGAGCTGTTTTTT.

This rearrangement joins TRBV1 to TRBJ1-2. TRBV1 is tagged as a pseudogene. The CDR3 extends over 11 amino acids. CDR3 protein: CTSSTLYGYTF. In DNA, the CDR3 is TGCACCAGCTCCACGCTCTATGGCTACACCTTC.

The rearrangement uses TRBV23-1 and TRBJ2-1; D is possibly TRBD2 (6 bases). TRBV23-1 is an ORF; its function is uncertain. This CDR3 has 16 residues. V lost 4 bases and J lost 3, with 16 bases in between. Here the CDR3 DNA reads TGCGCCAGCAGTCTCCACGGGGACTTCCACTACAATGAGCAGTTCTTC. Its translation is CASSLHGDFHYNEQFF.

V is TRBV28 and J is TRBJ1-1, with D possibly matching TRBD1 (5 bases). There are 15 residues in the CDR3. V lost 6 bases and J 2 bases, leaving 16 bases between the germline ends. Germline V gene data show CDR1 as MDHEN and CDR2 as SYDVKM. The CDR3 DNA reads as TGTGCCAGCAGCCCAGAGGGGCGCGGTAACACTGAAGCTTTCTTT. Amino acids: CASSPEGRGNTEAFF.

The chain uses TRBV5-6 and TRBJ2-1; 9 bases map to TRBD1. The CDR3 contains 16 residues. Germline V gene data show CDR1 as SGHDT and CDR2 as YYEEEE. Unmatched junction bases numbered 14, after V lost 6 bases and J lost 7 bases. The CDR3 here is CASTRTGAVGTNEQFF. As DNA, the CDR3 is TGTGCCAGCACCAGGACAGGGGCGGTGGGAACGAATGAGCAGTTCTTC.

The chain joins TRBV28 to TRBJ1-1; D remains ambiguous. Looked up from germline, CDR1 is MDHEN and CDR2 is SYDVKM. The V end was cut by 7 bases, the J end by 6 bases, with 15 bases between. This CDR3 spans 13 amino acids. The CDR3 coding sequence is TGTGCCAGCACGGAAAGCGGCTTTTCTGAAGCTTTCTTT. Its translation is CASTESGFSEAFF.

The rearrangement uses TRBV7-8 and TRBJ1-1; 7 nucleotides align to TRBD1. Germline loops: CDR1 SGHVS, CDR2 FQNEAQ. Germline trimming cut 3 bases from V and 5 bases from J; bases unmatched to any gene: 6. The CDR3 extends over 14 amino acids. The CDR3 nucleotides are TGTGCCAGCAGCTTGAGTACAGGGGATACTGAAGCTTTCTTT. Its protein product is CASSLSTGDTEAFF.

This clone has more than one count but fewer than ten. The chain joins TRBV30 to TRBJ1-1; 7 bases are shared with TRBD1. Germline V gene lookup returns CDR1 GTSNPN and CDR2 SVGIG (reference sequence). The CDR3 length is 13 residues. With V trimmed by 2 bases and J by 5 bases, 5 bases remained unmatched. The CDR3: CAWSRQGTTEAFF. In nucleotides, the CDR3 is TGTGCCTGGAGTCGACAGGGAACGACTGAAGCTTTCTTT.

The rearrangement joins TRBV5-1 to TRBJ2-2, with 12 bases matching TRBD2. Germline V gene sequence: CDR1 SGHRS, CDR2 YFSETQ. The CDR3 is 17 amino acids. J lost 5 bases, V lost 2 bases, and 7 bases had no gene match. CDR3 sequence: CASSFTSGRIDTGELFF. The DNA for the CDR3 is TGCGCCAGCAGCTTCACTAGCGGGAGGATCGATACCGGGGAGCTGTTTTTT.

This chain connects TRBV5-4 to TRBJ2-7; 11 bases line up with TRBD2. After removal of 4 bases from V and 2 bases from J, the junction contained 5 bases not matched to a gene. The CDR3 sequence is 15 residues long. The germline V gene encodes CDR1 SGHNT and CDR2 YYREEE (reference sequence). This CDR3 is CASSPLAGGTYEQYF. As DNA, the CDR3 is TGTGCCAGCAGCCCTCTAGCGGGAGGTACCTACGAGCAGTACTTC.

This chain's CDR3 is CASSTTTGQASTEAFF. The CDR3 DNA follows: TGTGCCAGCAGCACGACGACCGGACAGGCGAGCACTGAAGCTTTCTTT. The chain has TRBV7-9 and TRBJ1-1; 7 nucleotides agree with TRBD1. There are 16 residues in the CDR3. Trimming at V came to 5 bases and at J to 4 bases, leaving 13 bases not matched to a gene. The germline gives CDR1 SEHNR, CDR2 FQNEAQ (reference sequence).

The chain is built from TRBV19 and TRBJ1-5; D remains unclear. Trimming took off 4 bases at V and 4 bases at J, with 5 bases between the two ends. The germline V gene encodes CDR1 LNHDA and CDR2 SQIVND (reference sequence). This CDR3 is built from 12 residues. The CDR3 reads CASSKQNQPQHF. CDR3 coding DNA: TGTGCCAGTAGTAAGCAGAATCAGCCCCAGCATTTT.